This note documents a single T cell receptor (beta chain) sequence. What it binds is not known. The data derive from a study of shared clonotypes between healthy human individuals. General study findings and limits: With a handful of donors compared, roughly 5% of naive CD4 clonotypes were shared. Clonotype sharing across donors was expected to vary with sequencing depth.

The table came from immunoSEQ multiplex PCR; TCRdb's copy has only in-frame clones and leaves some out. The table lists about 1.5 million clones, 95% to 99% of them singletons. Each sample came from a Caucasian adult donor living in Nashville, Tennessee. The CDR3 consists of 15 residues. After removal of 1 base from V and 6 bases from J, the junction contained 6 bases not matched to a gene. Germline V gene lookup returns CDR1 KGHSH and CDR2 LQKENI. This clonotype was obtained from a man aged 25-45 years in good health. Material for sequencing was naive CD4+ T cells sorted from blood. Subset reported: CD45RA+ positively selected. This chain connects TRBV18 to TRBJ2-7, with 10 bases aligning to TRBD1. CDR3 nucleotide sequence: TGTGCCAGCTCACCACGGGACAGGGGATTTGGCGAGCAGTACTTC. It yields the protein CASSPRDRGFGEQYF.